The 7 T cell receptor beta chains given below trace back to one sample, sequenced in a study of blood T cell repertoires in COVID-19. The repertoire was sequenced with immunoSEQ multiplex PCR; TCRdb's copy has only in-frame clones and lacks some. The table lists 250,000 to 300,000 clones, over 70% of them singletons. Sequenced material: peripheral blood. The receptors come from a woman older than 75 with acute or convalescent COVID-19.

About this clone: A much bigger clone sits one base away, suggesting this may be a read error. This chain uses TRBV11-3 with TRBJ2-2, with 10 positions matching TRBD2. Germline CDR1 SGHNT, CDR2 YENEEA. Losses at the gene ends were 5 bases for V and 3 bases for J; bases not matched to a gene: 3. This CDR3 spans 15 amino acids. The CDR3 spells CASSPGLADTGELFF. The CDR3 nucleotides are TGTGCCAGCAGCCCCGGACTAGCGGACACCGGGGAGCTGTTTTTT.

The chain carries TRBV7-8 and TRBJ2-2; 12 bases align to TRBD2. The trim removed 1 base at V and 5 bases at J, leaving 2 bases unmatched. This CDR3 comprises 16 residues. Germline V gene lookup returns CDR1 SGHVS and CDR2 FQNEAQ. CDR3 sequence reads: CASSLVGLAGTGELFF. Written as DNA, the CDR3 is TGTGCCAGCAGCTTAGTGGGACTAGCGGGTACCGGGGAGCTGTTTTTT.

This clone was counted only a few times. The CDR3 coding sequence is TGTGCCAGCAGCCAAGTATGGCAGGGCTACGAGCAGTACTTC. Its protein is CASSQVWQGYEQYF. The rearrangement joins TRBV4-2 to TRBJ2-7; tentatively, D is TRBD1 (5 bases). CDR3 length: 14 residues. Trimming removed 1 base from V and 3 bases from J, with 10 bases in between. Germline CDR1 reads LGHNA; CDR2 reads YNFKEQ.

The rearrangement links TRBV6-2 or TRBV6-3 to TRBJ2-1, with 9 positions matching TRBD2. Germline V CDR1 and CDR2: MNHEY, SVGEGT. The CDR3 is made up of 15 amino acids. With V trimmed by 2 bases and J by 9 bases, 8 bases remained unmatched. DNA for the CDR3: TGTGCCAGCAGTTACCCCCCTAGCGGGGTGGTTGAGCAGTTCTTC. It encodes CASSYPPSGVVEQFF.

The rearrangement uses TRBV18 and TRBJ2-3; 8 bases map to TRBD2. The length of the CDR3 is 17 residues. V lost 0 bases, J lost 2 bases, and 7 bases stayed unmatched. Germline V lookup: CDR1 KGHSH, CDR2 LQKENI. CDR3 region: CASSPPFASGYTDTQYF. The CDR3, as DNA: TGTGCCAGCTCACCACCATTCGCTAGCGGGTACACAGATACGCAGTATTTT.

This chain links TRBV9 with TRBJ1-1, with D perhaps TRBD1 (5 bases). Germline-derived CDR1 and CDR2 are SGDLS and YYNGEE. This CDR3 comprises 15 residues. V lost 0 bases, J lost 5 bases, and 14 bases lay in between. CDR3 in DNA: TGTGCCAGCAGCGTAGTGGGGGGAGGGAAGACTGAAGCTTTCTTT. Protein product: CASSVVGGGKTEAFF.

The gene calls are TRBV19 and TRBJ1-4, with D possibly matching TRBD1 (5 bases). The CDR3 has 15 residues. CDR1 is LNHDA and CDR2 is SQIVND in the germline V gene (reference sequence). The V end was cut by 3 bases, the J end by 4 bases, with 12 bases between. The CDR3 DNA follows: TGTGCCAGTAGTATTTCTGAGGGACTTAATGAAAAACTGTTTTTT. As protein: CASSISEGLNEKLFF.